The source of this T cell receptor beta chain is a study of shared clonotypes between healthy human individuals. Data came from immunoSEQ multiplex PCR; TCRdb stores just in-frame clones and leaves some out. The sample includes roughly 1.4 million clones, approximately 98.5% of them seen just once. This clone was found once. Trimming took 3 bases from V and 6 from J, leaving 18 bases between them. Germline V gives CDR1 MDHEN, CDR2 SYDVKM. This CDR3 comprises 15 residues. Sequenced sample: naive CD4+ T cells sorted from blood. The subset denotes: CD45RA+ positively selected. This clonotype originated in a man aged 25 to 40 in good health. The chain links TRBV28 to TRBJ2-7; possibly TRBD2 for D (6 bases). This CDR3 is CASSFGGASSGEQYF. For the CDR3, the DNA is TGTGCCAGCAGTTTCGGCGGGGCCTCTTCGGGCGAGCAGTACTTC.